The 27 T cell receptor beta chains listed next were all sequenced from one sample in a study of blood T cell repertoires in COVID-19. The assay was immunoSEQ multiplex PCR, and TCRdb's table has in-frame clones only and misses some. The data hold around 37,000 clones, with around four fifths observed a single time. The specimen was peripheral blood. The origin of the receptors is a man aged 45-60 years with active COVID-19.

The chain links TRBV19 to TRBJ1-4; 8 bases agree with TRBD1. Losses at the gene ends were 7 bases for V and 8 bases for J; bases not matched to a gene: 12. Germline loops: CDR1 LNHDA, CDR2 SQIVND (reference sequence). The CDR3 totals 15 residues. The chain's CDR3 is CASTYTGQGLEKLFF. For the CDR3, the DNA is TGTGCCAGTACCTATACCGGACAGGGCTTGGAAAAACTGTTTTTT.

V is TRBV18 and J is TRBJ2-1, with TRBD1 identical over 7 bases. This CDR3 is 15 amino acids long. The germline gives CDR1 KGHSH, CDR2 LQKENI. With V trimmed by 0 bases and J by 4 bases, 3 bases remained unmatched. In nucleotides, the CDR3 is TGTGCCAGCTCACCACCCGGGACAGATTACAATGAGCAGTTCTTC. Translated: CASSPPGTDYNEQFF.

The chain employs TRBV6-5 and TRBJ2-7, with a tentative D call TRBD2 (6 bases). V shed 5 bases and J shed 4 bases, with 12 bases lying between them. This CDR3 is built from 13 residues. Germline V gene data show CDR1 as MNHEY and CDR2 as SVGAGI. CDR3 loop: CASSQGLPYEQYF. The CDR3, as DNA: TGTGCCAGCAGTCAGGGACTTCCTTACGAGCAGTACTTC.

The chain employs TRBV2 and TRBJ2-7; TRBD1 matches 7 bases. In germline, CDR1 is SNHLY, CDR2 FYNNEI. The CDR3 has 15 amino acids. The V and J ends lost 5 bases and 3 bases, in that order; junction bases with no gene match: 10. The CDR3: CASSTPPGQLYEQYF. In nucleotides, the CDR3 is TGTGCCAGCAGTACGCCCCCGGGACAGCTCTACGAGCAGTACTTC.

This sequence joins TRBV6-5 and TRBJ2-1; D gene unclear. Germline CDR1 and CDR2: MNHEY and SVGAGI. Trimming cost V 1 base and J 8 bases, with 12 bases left between them. This CDR3 has 14 residues. DNA of the CDR3: TGTGCCAGCAGTTACTTCTCTAGGATTCATGAGCAGTTCTTC. Protein sequence: CASSYFSRIHEQFF.

The V gene is TRBV15, the J gene TRBJ2-6; D uncertain. Germline V gene sequence: CDR1 LNHNV, CDR2 YYDKDF (reference sequence). CDR3 size: 15 residues. Trimming took off 1 base at V and 0 bases at J, with 4 bases between the two ends. The chain's CDR3 is CATSRARSGANVLTF. CDR3 DNA sequence: TGTGCCACCAGCAGAGCCCGCTCTGGGGCCAACGTCCTGACTTTC.

The CDR3 is CASSDSQGGGYTF. CDR3 bases: TGTGCCAGCAGTGACTCCCAGGGGGGTGGCTACACCTTC. The chain uses TRBV6-4 and TRBJ1-2, with TRBD1 matching over 7 bases. Trimming cost V 0 bases and J 7 bases; bases outside gene matches: 2. In germline, CDR1 is MRHNA, CDR2 SNTAGT. This CDR3 has 13 amino acids.

The V gene is TRBV27, the J gene TRBJ2-7; no clear D. From germline, CDR1 is MNHEY and CDR2 SMNVEV (reference sequence). V lost 5 bases and J lost 0, with 5 bases in between. The CDR3 is 12 residues long. CDR3 protein: CASSPLSYEQYF. Here the CDR3 DNA reads TGTGCCAGCAGTCCCCTCTCCTACGAGCAGTACTTC.

V is TRBV15 and J is TRBJ1-1, with TRBD1 matching over 8 bases. In germline, CDR1 is LNHNV, CDR2 YYDKDF (reference sequence). J lost 1 base, V lost 5 bases, and 9 bases had no gene match. This CDR3 contains 16 residues. CDR3 residues: CATSPILTGGNTEAFF. Written as DNA, the CDR3 is TGTGCCACCAGCCCAATTCTTACAGGGGGGAACACTGAAGCTTTCTTT.

The V gene is TRBV7-9, the J gene TRBJ2-7; 8 positions agree with TRBD2. This CDR3 region has 15 residues. CDR1 SEHNR and CDR2 FQNEAQ come from the germline V gene (reference sequence). After removal of 5 bases from V and 3 bases from J, the junction contained 9 bases not matched to a gene. CDR3 amino acids: CASSPTPSGHYEQYF. The CDR3 DNA follows: TGTGCCAGCAGCCCAACCCCTAGCGGGCACTACGAGCAGTACTTC.

The V gene is TRBV3-1 (or the pseudogene TRBV3-2), the J gene TRBJ1-1, with 7 bases matching TRBD1. The CDR3 sequence is 14 residues long. CDR1 is LGHDT and CDR2 is YNNKEL in the germline V gene (reference sequence). Trimming at V came to 2 bases and at J to 1 base, leaving 1 base not matched to a gene. The CDR3 bases are TGTGCCAGCAGCCAACACAGGGGGAACACTGAAGCTTTCTTT. Protein sequence: CASSQHRGNTEAFF.

This chain joins TRBV7-2 and TRBJ2-1, with D possibly being TRBD1 (6 bases). CDR3 length: 13 amino acids. Germline loops: CDR1 SGHTA, CDR2 FQGNSA. V lost 5 bases and J 9 bases, leaving 14 bases between the germline ends. The CDR3 loop is CASSQRQDGEQFF. CDR3 DNA: TGTGCCAGCAGCCAAAGACAGGACGGTGAGCAGTTCTTC.

The chain has TRBV7-8 and TRBJ1-3; D is unclear. From germline, CDR1 is SGHVS and CDR2 FQNEAQ. The germline V and J ends were trimmed by 4 bases and 5 bases, with 12 bases remaining between them. CDR3 size: 14 residues. Here the CDR3 reads CASSSTGERNTIYF. CDR3 sequence (DNA): TGTGCCAGCAGCTCAACCGGAGAAAGAAACACCATATATTTT.

The chain joins TRBV27 to TRBJ1-5; D ambiguous. CDR1 and CDR2 from the germline V gene are MNHEY and SMNVEV (reference sequence). The CDR3 is 13 amino acids. The ends were cut back, 8 bases at V and 7 bases at J, with 15 bases in the middle. CDR3: CASGLRIGQPQHF. CDR3 DNA: TGTGCCAGCGGACTGCGGATAGGGCAGCCCCAGCATTTT.

The chain recombines TRBV24-1 with TRBJ1-1; no reliable D call. V was cut by 6 bases and J by 5 bases, with 12 bases left in between. The CDR3 loop spans 13 amino acids. From germline, CDR1 is KGHDR and CDR2 SFDVKD. CDR3: CATSNNPGTEAFF. CDR3 nucleotide sequence: TGTGCCACCAGTAATAACCCGGGTACTGAAGCTTTCTTT.

J is TRBJ1-1 and V is TRBV19; 7 nucleotides line up with TRBD1. Trimming at V came to 9 bases and at J to 4 bases, leaving 11 bases not matched to a gene. The germline V gene encodes CDR1 LNHDA and CDR2 SQIVND (reference sequence). CDR3 length: 14 residues. The CDR3 sequence: CASTTGKGRTEAFF. Here the CDR3 DNA reads TGTGCCAGCACGACAGGGAAGGGTCGCACTGAAGCTTTCTTT.

This clone was picked up one time. This chain uses TRBV3-1 (or the pseudogene TRBV3-2) with TRBJ2-1; TRBD1 agrees at 9 bases. The CDR3 is 17 amino acids. The germline V gene has CDR1 LGHDT and CDR2 YNNKEL (reference sequence). V lost 0 bases, J lost 0 bases, and 3 bases stayed unmatched. The chain's CDR3 is CASSQDGTGNSYNEQFF. CDR3 DNA: TGTGCCAGCAGCCAAGATGGGACAGGGAACTCCTACAATGAGCAGTTCTTC.

This clone was seen a few times. V is TRBV9 and J is TRBJ2-1, with TRBD1 matching over 8 bases. Germline-derived CDR1 and CDR2 are SGDLS and YYNGEE. The CDR3 is 15 amino acids. The V and J ends lost 3 bases and 9 bases, in that order; junction bases with no gene match: 11. The CDR3 region is CASSGTGTGDSEQFF. The DNA of the CDR3 is TGTGCCAGCAGCGGGACAGGGACGGGCGACAGTGAGCAGTTCTTC.

V and J are TRBV4-1 and TRBJ2-7, with 12 bases fitting TRBD2. The CDR3 is 15 amino acids. Germline values: CDR1 MGHRA, CDR2 YSYEKL. Trimming took 0 bases from V and 4 from J; bases not matched to a gene: 1. CDR3 loop: CASSQDGTSGYEQYF. CDR3 nucleotides: TGCGCCAGCAGCCAAGATGGGACTAGCGGGTACGAGCAGTACTTC.

This clone appeared once. The V call is TRBV5-1, the J call TRBJ1-1, with D perhaps TRBD1 (6 bases). The germline gives CDR1 SGHRS, CDR2 YFSETQ. The V end lost 2 bases, the J end lost 3 bases, and 14 bases lay between the germline ends. This CDR3 contains 15 residues. CDR3 bases: TGCGCCAGCAGCTTAGAAACAGGGAGGGACACTGAAGCTTTCTTT. Encoded protein: CASSLETGRDTEAFF.

This clone appeared once. The chain is built from TRBV18 and TRBJ2-1; 9 positions agree with TRBD2. The CDR3 is 16 amino acids. Germline CDR1 and CDR2: KGHSH and LQKENI. Losses at the gene ends were 2 bases for V and 7 bases for J; bases not matched to a gene: 9. The CDR3 nucleotides read TGTGCCAGCTCACCATTCCAAGCGGGGGGTCGGAATGAGCAGTTCTTC. Amino acid sequence: CASSPFQAGGRNEQFF.

The J gene is TRBJ2-5, the V gene TRBV20-1, with D uncertain. The V gene's germline CDR1 is DFQATT and CDR2 SNEGSKA (reference sequence). This CDR3 contains 11 residues. V was clipped by 5 bases and J by 1 base, with 5 bases between them. The CDR3 DNA reads TGCAGTGCTCCCGGCCAAGAGACCCAGTACTTC. It is translated as CSAPGQETQYF.

This chain uses TRBV27 with TRBJ2-7; 7 nucleotides agree with TRBD1. V lost 4 bases, J lost 4 bases, and 7 bases stayed unmatched. CDR3 size: 14 residues. Germline V lookup: CDR1 MNHEY, CDR2 SMNVEV (reference sequence). The CDR3 protein is CASSSGTDLYEQYF. CDR3 DNA: TGTGCCAGCAGTTCTGGGACAGATCTGTACGAGCAGTACTTC.

In its sample, this clone was seen a few times. This chain links TRBV6-2 or TRBV6-3 with TRBJ1-6; 9 bases match TRBD1. After removal of 6 bases from V and 1 base from J, the junction contained 4 bases not matched to a gene. CDR1 and CDR2 from the germline V gene are MNHEY and SVGEGT. CDR3 length: 16 amino acids. CDR3 coding DNA: TGTGCCAGCAGCGTACAGGGGGCTTCCTATAATTCACCCCTCCACTTT. This gives the protein CASSVQGASYNSPLHF.

The CDR3 nucleotides read TGTGCCAGCAGCTCGGAAGCCTCCCAGGGGGTAAACACTGAAGCTTTCTTT. It yields the protein CASSSEASQGVNTEAFF. The chain uses TRBV7-6 and TRBJ1-1; TRBD1 aligns across 7 bases. The germline V gene encodes CDR1 SGHVS and CDR2 FNYEAQ. V lost 4 bases to trimming and J lost 2 bases; unmatched junction nucleotides: 13. This CDR3 region has 17 residues.

The rearrangement links TRBV5-4 to TRBJ1-6; 9 bases fit TRBD1. V was clipped by 4 bases and J by 8 bases; unmatched bases: 13. The CDR3 runs 17 residues. Germline V gene data show CDR1 as SGHNT and CDR2 as YYREEE (reference sequence). DNA for the CDR3: TGTGCCAGCAGCCTAGACCCTGGGGACAGGGTCTATTCACCCCTCCACTTT. Amino acids: CASSLDPGDRVYSPLHF. The full variable domain, in which reference TRBV5-4 and TRBJ1-6 provide the parts outside the CDR3, is ETGVTQSPTHLIKTRGQQVTLRCSSQSGHNTVSWYQQALGQGPQFIFQYYREEENGRGNFPPRFSGLQFPNYSSELNVNALELDDSALYLCASSLDPGDRVYSPLHFGNGTRLTVT.

This chain links TRBV6-5 with TRBJ1-2, with 9 nucleotides matching TRBD1. Germline V gene lookup returns CDR1 MNHEY and CDR2 SVGAGI. J lost 8 bases, V lost 7 bases, and 11 bases had no gene match. This CDR3 has 14 residues. CDR3 in amino acids: CASITGQGLGGYTF. In DNA, the CDR3 is TGTGCCAGCATCACGGGACAGGGACTTGGAGGCTACACCTTC.